A selection of T cell receptor beta chains follows, all from one sample in a study of shared clonotypes between healthy human individuals. Method: immunoSEQ multiplex PCR; TCRdb's copy keeps in-frame clones and lacks some. The table has about 1.9 million clones, 93% seen once. Input material: naive CD8+ T cells from PBMCs. These receptor sequences come from a man aged 18 to 29 in good health. Some clones in this sample may be carry-over from other donors' samples. Each CDR3 is given with its conserved first and last residue.

v_call: TRBV30; j_call: TRBJ2-5; cdr3_aa: CAWSVAGGRETQYF
v_call: TRBV27; j_call: TRBJ2-5; cdr3_aa: CASHPGSGVYQETQYF
v_call: TRBV7-2; j_call: TRBJ2-7; cdr3_aa: CASSFDSFYSYEQYF
v_call: TRBV28; j_call: TRBJ2-4; cdr3_aa: CATLGGGERYF
v_call: TRBV28; j_call: TRBJ2-1; cdr3_aa: CASSLRVANLEQFF
v_call: TRBV19; j_call: TRBJ2-7; cdr3_aa: CASSIRDEQYF
v_call: TRBV5-1; j_call: TRBJ1-1; cdr3_aa: CASSLGIEAVNTEAFF
v_call: TRBV11-2; j_call: TRBJ2-7; cdr3_aa: CASTSRGAYEQYF
v_call: TRBV7-8; j_call: TRBJ1-2; cdr3_aa: CASRPKWVGTENNYGYTF
v_call: TRBV5-6; j_call: TRBJ1-2; cdr3_aa: CASSLLAVGWPYGYTF
v_call: TRBV6-1; j_call: TRBJ2-3; cdr3_aa: CASSEWASGSTDTQYF
v_call: TRBV19; j_call: TRBJ1-5; cdr3_aa: CASRQSGVGNQPQHF
v_call: TRBV2; j_call: .; cdr3_aa: CASVIAGRGKYEQYF
v_call: TRBV7-9; j_call: TRBJ2-7; cdr3_aa: CASSVPREGVYEQYF
v_call: TRBV19; j_call: TRBJ1-5; cdr3_aa: CASGWDLPQHF
v_call: TRBV4-1; j_call: .; cdr3_aa: CASSQLTEQYF
v_call: TRBV29-1; j_call: TRBJ1-1; cdr3_aa: CSALTTEAFF
v_call: TRBV7-9; j_call: TRBJ2-7; cdr3_aa: CASSLDSSGRKESYEQYF
v_call: TRBV6-6; j_call: TRBJ2-7; cdr3_aa: CASSPMGQYYEQYF
v_call: TRBV5-1; j_call: TRBJ2-2; cdr3_aa: CASSIPQVPPPSPGELFF
v_call: TRBV7-9; j_call: TRBJ1-1; cdr3_aa: CASSLPREGGRRAYTEAFF
v_call: TRBV4-1; j_call: TRBJ1-1; cdr3_aa: CASSQDRVGAAEAFF
v_call: TRBV7-9; j_call: TRBJ1-2; cdr3_aa: CASSPDRDGYTF
v_call: TRBV6-4; j_call: TRBJ2-5; cdr3_aa: CATPPASGSFTRETQYF
v_call: TRBV6-5; j_call: TRBJ2-5; cdr3_aa: CASSSDNHQETQYF
v_call: TRBV4-3; j_call: TRBJ2-7; cdr3_aa: CASSQAGGALGYEQYF
v_call: TRBV7-2; j_call: TRBJ1-1; cdr3_aa: CASSFGGVTEAFF
v_call: TRBV6-1; j_call: TRBJ2-3; cdr3_aa: CASSEAAGGQTDTQYF
v_call: TRBV28; j_call: TRBJ2-1; cdr3_aa: CASSLSRGRNEQFF
v_call: TRBV9; j_call: TRBJ1-3; cdr3_aa: CASSVGAVGNTIYF
v_call: TRBV18; j_call: TRBJ1-1; cdr3_aa: CASSPVPEDRGLNTEAFF
v_call: TRBV7-9; j_call: TRBJ2-2; cdr3_aa: CASILGAGELFF
v_call: TRBV10-3; j_call: TRBJ2-2; cdr3_aa: CAISERASLNTGELFF
v_call: TRBV7-2; j_call: TRBJ2-7; cdr3_aa: CASSLGLINSYEQYF
v_call: TRBV29-1; j_call: TRBJ1-1; cdr3_aa: CSVGLRGGDTEAFF
v_call: TRBV28; j_call: TRBJ2-2; cdr3_aa: CASSFRQDWGTGELFF
v_call: TRBV7-3; j_call: TRBJ2-2; cdr3_aa: CASSLGAPGELFF
v_call: TRBV28; j_call: TRBJ2-1; cdr3_aa: CASRYGTSGRTYNEQFF